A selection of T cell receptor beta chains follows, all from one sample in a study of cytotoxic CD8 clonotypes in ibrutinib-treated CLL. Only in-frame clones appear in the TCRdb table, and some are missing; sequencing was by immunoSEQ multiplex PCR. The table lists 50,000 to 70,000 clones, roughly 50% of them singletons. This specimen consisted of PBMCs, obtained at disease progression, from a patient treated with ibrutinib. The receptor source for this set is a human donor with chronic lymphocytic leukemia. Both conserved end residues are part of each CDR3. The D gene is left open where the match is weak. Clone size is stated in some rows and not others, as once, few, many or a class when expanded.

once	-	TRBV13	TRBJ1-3	TGTGCCAGCAGCTCCGGACGGAACTCTGGAAACACCATATATTTT	CASSSGRNSGNTIYF
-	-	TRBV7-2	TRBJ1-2	TGTGCCAGCAGCTTAGGGCAGAGCACTAACTATGGCTACACCTTC	CASSLGQSTNYGYTF
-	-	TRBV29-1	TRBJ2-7	TGCAGCGTGATGAGCTCCTACGAGCAGTACTTC	CSVMSSYEQYF
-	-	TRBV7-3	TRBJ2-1	TGTGCCAGCAGCTTAACGGCGGACAGCTCCTACAATGAGCAGTTCTTC	CASSLTADSSYNEQFF
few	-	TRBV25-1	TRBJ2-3	TGTGCCAGCAGTGACCAGGGTTTCGCAGATACGCAGTATTTT	CASSDQGFADTQYF
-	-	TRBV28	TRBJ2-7	TGTGCCAGCAGTTTAAGGGAGTTTGGCTACGAGCAGTACTTC	CASSLREFGYEQYF
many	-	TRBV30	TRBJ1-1	TGTGCCTGGATGAAGGTCTGGGGGCGGACTGAAGCTTTCTTT	CAWMKVWGRTEAFF
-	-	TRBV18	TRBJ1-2	TGTGCCAGCTCACCAAGCCGCGACAATAGCTATGGCTACACCTTC	CASSPSRDNSYGYTF
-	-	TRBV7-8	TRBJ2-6	TGTGCCAGCAGCTACTCACTAACTGGGGCCAACGTCCTGACTTTC	CASSYSLTGANVLTF
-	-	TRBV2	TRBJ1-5	TGTGCCAGCGGCCGACAGAATCAGCCCCAGCATTTT	CASGRQNQPQHF
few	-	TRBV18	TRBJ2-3	TGTGCCAGCTCACCCGCGAGAGCAGATACGCAGTATTTT	CASSPARADTQYF
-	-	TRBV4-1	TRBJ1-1	TGCGCCAGCGGCCAAGCTGAGAACACTGAAGCTTTCTTT	CASGQAENTEAFF
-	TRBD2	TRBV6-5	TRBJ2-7	TGTGCCAGCAGTCGAACTAGCGGGGCCGCCTACGAGCAGTACTTC	CASSRTSGAAYEQYF
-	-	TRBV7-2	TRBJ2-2	TGTGCCAGCAACCCTCAACCAGGAGGTACCGGGGAGCTGTTTTTT	CASNPQPGGTGELFF
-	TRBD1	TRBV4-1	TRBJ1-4	TGCGCCAGCAACATACCGGACAGGGGCACTAATGAAAAACTGTTTTTT	CASNIPDRGTNEKLFF
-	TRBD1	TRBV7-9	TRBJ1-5	TGTGCCAGCAGCTTAAGGACAGGGTTCAATCAGCCCCAGCATTTT	CASSLRTGFNQPQHF
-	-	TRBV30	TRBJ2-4	TGTGCCTGGAGTCAAAAAAACATTCAGTACTTC	CAWSQKNIQYF
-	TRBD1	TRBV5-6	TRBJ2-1	TGTGCCAGCAGCCCCGAAGGGGGCTACTCCTACAATGAGCAGTTCTTC	CASSPEGGYSYNEQFF
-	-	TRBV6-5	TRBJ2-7	TGTGCCAGCGGAAAGGACAGCTCCTACGAGCAGTACTTC	CASGKDSSYEQYF
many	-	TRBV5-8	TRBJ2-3	TGTGCCAGCAGCTCCCGACCAGGAAGCGCAGATACGCAGTATTTT	CASSSRPGSADTQYF
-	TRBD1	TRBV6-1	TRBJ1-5	TGTGCCAGCAGTGCGGGACAGGGACACAATCAGCCCCAGCATTTT	CASSAGQGHNQPQHF
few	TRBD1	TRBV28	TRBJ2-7	TGTGCCAGCACCTCCGACAGGGCAATCTCCTACGAGCAGTACTTC	CASTSDRAISYEQYF
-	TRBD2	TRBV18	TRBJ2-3	TGTGCCAGCTCACCACCGACTAGCCCGGGGACGCAGTATTTT	CASSPPTSPGTQYF
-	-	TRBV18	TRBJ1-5	TGTGCCAGCTCACCACCTAATCAGCCCCAGCATTTT	CASSPPNQPQHF
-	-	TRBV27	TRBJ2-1	TGTGCCAGCAGTTTATCGATGTTTGGGGGGCTAGGGCAGTTCTTC	CASSLSMFGGLGQFF
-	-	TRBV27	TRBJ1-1	TGTGCCAGCATCGCAGGGATGAACACTGAAGCTTTCTTT	CASIAGMNTEAFF
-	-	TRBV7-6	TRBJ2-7	TGTGCCAGCAGCTTCGAAACAGGGTCCCACGAGCAGTACTTC	CASSFETGSHEQYF
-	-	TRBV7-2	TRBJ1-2	TGTGCCAGCAGCTTAATGGCAGCTAACTATGGCTACACCTTC	CASSLMAANYGYTF
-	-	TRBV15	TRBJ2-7	TGTGCCACCAGCAGAGATGCCGAAAACTACGAGCAGTACTTC	CATSRDAENYEQYF
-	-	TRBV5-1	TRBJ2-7	TGCGCCAGCAGCTTCGAAGCTCCCGGGACCTACGAGCAGTACTTC	CASSFEAPGTYEQYF
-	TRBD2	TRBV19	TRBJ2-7	TGTGCCAGCAAAGGAAGTGCGGGAGCTGGATACGAGCAGTACTTC	CASKGSAGAGYEQYF
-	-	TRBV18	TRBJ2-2	TGTGCCAGCTCCCCGGAGACAGGGACTGCCTACACCGGGGAGCTGTTTTTT	CASSPETGTAYTGELFF
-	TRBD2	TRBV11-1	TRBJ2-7	TGTGCCAGCAGCTCAACGGGGGGGAACTACGAGCAGTACTTC	CASSSTGGNYEQYF
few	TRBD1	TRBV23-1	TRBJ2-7	TGCGCCAGCAGTCAACGGACAGGGACAACCTACGAGCAGTACTTC	CASSQRTGTTYEQYF
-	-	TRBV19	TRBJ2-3	TGTGCCAGTAGCGGCCAGGGCCCCACAGATACGCAGTATTTT	CASSGQGPTDTQYF
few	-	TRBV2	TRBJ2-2	TGTGCCAGCAGTCCATCTAGTGTCGTCACCGGGGAGCTGTTTTTT	CASSPSSVVTGELFF
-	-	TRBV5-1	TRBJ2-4	TGCGCCAGCAGCTTGGCCAGGGGTTTCGACATTCAGTACTTC	CASSLARGFDIQYF
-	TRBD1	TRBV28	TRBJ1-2	TGTGCCAGCAGTGACCCCGGGACAGTCGGTGGCTACACCTTC	CASSDPGTVGGYTF
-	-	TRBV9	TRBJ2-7	TGTGCCAGCAGCGTAGGCTTGACCGCCTACGAGCAGTACTTC	CASSVGLTAYEQYF
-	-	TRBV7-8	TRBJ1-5	TGTGCCAGCAGCTTTGGGGGGACTGGGCCCCAGCATTTT	CASSFGGTGPQHF
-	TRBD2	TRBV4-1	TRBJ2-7	TGCGCCAGCAGCCAAGAACTAGCGGTTCGCTACGAGCAGTACTTC	CASSQELAVRYEQYF